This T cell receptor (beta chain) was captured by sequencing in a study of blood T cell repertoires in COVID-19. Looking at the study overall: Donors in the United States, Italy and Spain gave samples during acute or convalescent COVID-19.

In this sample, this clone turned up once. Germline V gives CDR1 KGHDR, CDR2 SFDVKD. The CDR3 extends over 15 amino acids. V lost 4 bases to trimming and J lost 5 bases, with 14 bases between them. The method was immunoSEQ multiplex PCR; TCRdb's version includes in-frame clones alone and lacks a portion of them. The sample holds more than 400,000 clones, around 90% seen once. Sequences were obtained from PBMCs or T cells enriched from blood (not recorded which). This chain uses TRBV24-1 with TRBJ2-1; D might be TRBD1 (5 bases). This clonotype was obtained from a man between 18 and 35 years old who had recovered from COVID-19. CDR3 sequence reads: CATSEIGASDNEQFF. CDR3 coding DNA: TGTGCCACCAGTGAAATAGGGGCTTCCGACAATGAGCAGTTCTTC.